This is a list of T cell receptor beta chains from one sample in a study of T cells in Graves' hyperthyroidism and ophthalmopathy. TCRdb reprocessed the multiplex PCR reads via MiXCR and lists one record per CDR3 protein. The data show about 640,000 distinct CDR3 sequences, around 21% seen once. What was sequenced was blood. The receptor source for this set is a man younger than 45 with Graves' ophthalmopathy. The CDR3 runs from the conserved cysteine through the conserved F or W. The D gene is left open where the match is weak. Part of the rows lack a size; the others show once, few, many or a class for expanded clones.

V gene	D gene	J gene	clone size	CDR3 DNA	CDR3 protein
TRBV5-5	TRBD1	TRBJ2-1	-	TGTGCCAGCAGCCACCCCGGGACAGGGGGATACAATGAGCAGTTCTTC	CASSHPGTGGYNEQFF
TRBV14	-	TRBJ2-7	many	TGTGCCAGCAGCCCCCAACAGTACGGGGAGCAGTACTTC	CASSPQQYGEQYF
TRBV20-1	TRBD1	TRBJ1-3	few	TGCAGTGCTAGCCCTAGGGGACAGGGACGAAACACCATATATTTT	CSASPRGQGRNTIYF
TRBV10-2	TRBD2	TRBJ2-3	-	TGCGCCAGCAGGACGACTAGCCCTATGACAGATACGCAGTATTTT	CASRTTSPMTDTQYF
TRBV18	-	TRBJ1-1	many	TGTGCCAGCTCACCACCGGCGGCTGCCGCTGAAGCTTTCTTT	CASSPPAAAAEAFF
TRBV25-1	-	TRBJ2-4	-	TGTGCCAGCAGTGTCGGGACGGACGAACTAGCCAAAAACATTCAGTACTTC	CASSVGTDELAKNIQYF
TRBV24-1	-	TRBJ2-3	-	TGTGCCACCACCCCAGGGGATACGCAGTATTTT	CATTPGDTQYF
TRBV5-1	-	TRBJ2-5	-	TGCGCCAGCAGCTTGCCAGGGGCAAGAAAGACCCAGTACTTC	CASSLPGARKTQYF
TRBV10-1	TRBD2	TRBJ2-3	few	TGCGCCAGCAGCGACGGGACTAGCGGGGCTAGCACAGATACGCAGTATTTT	CASSDGTSGASTDTQYF
TRBV24-1	TRBD2	TRBJ2-3	few	TGTGCCACCAGTGAGGGTCGGGGGGGAGTCACAGATACGCAGTATTTT	CATSEGRGGVTDTQYF
TRBV6-5	-	TRBJ2-3	few	TGTGCCAGCAGTTACGGGAGGGGGGATACGCAGTATTTT	CASSYGRGDTQYF
TRBV20-1	-	TRBJ2-5	-	TGCAGTGCTAGAGATCTCAGCAGCGCAGGGGAGACCCAGTACTTC	CSARDLSSAGETQYF
TRBV5-1	-	TRBJ2-1	-	TGCGCCAGCAGCTTGGGACCCAGGGAGTCCTCCTACAATGAGCAGTTCTTC	CASSLGPRESSYNEQFF
TRBV5-4	TRBD1	TRBJ2-2	-	TGTGCCAGCAGCCACGGACAGGGCGGGGCCGTCGGGGAGCTGTTTTTT	CASSHGQGGAVGELFF
TRBV28	TRBD1	TRBJ1-4	-	TGTGCCGGCAGTTCCACCGGGACAGGGAATGAAAAACTGTTTTTT	CAGSSTGTGNEKLFF